The next 14 T cell receptor beta chains were all read from a single sample in a study of persistence of HIV-infected CD4 T cells. Their antigens are not known. Sequencing used immunoSEQ version 4 in survey mode. Profiling relied on immunoSEQ multiplex PCR, and the TCRdb table lists in-frame clones only, not all of them. Counted here are about 45,000 clones, less than 90% occurring once; the ten biggest clones make up approximately 0.5%. Nonspecific anti-CD3/anti-CD28 bead stimulation represents the broad CD4+ T cell repertoire. Responding CD4+ T cells were sorted by upregulation of both CD40 ligand and CD69. This specimen was CD4+ T cells sorted from PBMCs after approximately 19-hour stimulation, taken from a patient who received antiretroviral therapy. All receptors come from an adult woman with HIV who was CMV-seropositive.

The chain joins TRBV9 to TRBJ1-4, with 8 bases lining up with TRBD1. V lost 4 bases, J lost 8 bases, and 13 bases stayed unmatched. CDR3 length equals 16 residues. Germline assignment: CDR1 SGDLS and CDR2 YYNGEE. The CDR3 reads CASSSPRGDRLEKLFF. DNA for the CDR3: TGTGCCAGCAGCTCACCTAGGGGGGACAGGTTGGAAAAACTGTTTTTT.

In this sample, this clone turned up once. Mismatch with germline at one junction end may stem from a read error. V gene TRBV2 combines with J gene TRBJ1-1; D is unresolved. The CDR3 has 13 residues. The V gene's germline CDR1 is SNHLY and CDR2 FYNNEI. The DNA for the CDR3 is TGTACCAGCAGTGCCAGAGGGTGGATTGAAGCTTTCTTT. The encoded protein is CTSSARGWIEAFF.

The rearrangement joins TRBV3-1 (or the pseudogene TRBV3-2) to TRBJ2-5, with D perhaps matching TRBD2 (5 bases). Trimming pared 1 base from V and 5 bases from J, leaving 11 bases between. The CDR3 contains 14 residues. The germline gives CDR1 LGHDT, CDR2 YNNKEL (reference sequence). CDR3 sequence reads: CASSQVAGVETQYF. The CDR3 DNA follows: TGTGCCAGCAGCCAAGTAGCCGGGGTGGAGACCCAGTACTTC.

This clone occurred a few times. The chain carries TRBV5-4 and TRBJ1-6; 7 bases agree with TRBD1. Germline trimming cut 0 bases from V and 8 bases from J; bases unmatched to any gene: 8. CDR3 size: 16 residues. CDR1 is SGHNT and CDR2 is YYREEE in the germline V gene (reference sequence). In DNA, the CDR3 is TGTGCCAGCAGCTTGGGGGGGCCAGGGGGAGATTCACCCCTCCACTTT. This codes for CASSLGGPGGDSPLHF.

V is TRBV5-6 and J is TRBJ1-1; perhaps TRBD1 as D (6 bases). The CDR3 is made up of 16 amino acids. Germline V gives CDR1 SGHDT, CDR2 YYEEEE. The germline V and J ends were trimmed by 6 bases and 3 bases, with 21 bases remaining between them. CDR3 nucleotides: TGTGCCAGCACCCCAAGTCGGGGGCCGGTATACACTGAAGCTTTCTTT. It specifies CASTPSRGPVYTEAFF.

This rearrangement joins TRBV11-1 to TRBJ1-1; D may be TRBD1 (6 bases). The CDR3 covers 13 residues. Germline V gene lookup returns CDR1 SGHAT and CDR2 FQDESV (reference sequence). V lost 2 bases and J lost 10, with 14 bases in between. CDR3 in amino acids: CASSLWAGDGAFF. CDR3 sequence (DNA): TGTGCCAGCAGCTTATGGGCAGGGGACGGAGCTTTCTTT.

The V gene is TRBV19, the J gene TRBJ2-6, with no clear D. The V end lost 0 bases, the J end lost 1 base, and 1 base lay between the germline ends. The germline CDR1 and CDR2 sequences are LNHDA and SQIVND (reference sequence). The CDR3 is 14 amino acids. The CDR3 loop is CASSIDSGANVLTF. The CDR3 DNA follows: TGTGCCAGTAGTATAGATTCTGGGGCCAACGTCCTGACTTTC. Based on the CDR3 plus reference TRBV19 and TRBJ2-6, the full variable domain is DGGITQSPKYLFRKEGQNVTLSCEQNLNHDAMYWYRQDPGQGLRLIYYSQIVNDFQKGDIAEGYSVSREKKESFPLTVTSAQKNPTAFYLCASSIDSGANVLTFGAGSRLTVL.

The chain links TRBV5-5 to TRBJ1-5; possible D gene TRBD1, 6 bases. V was cut by 1 base and J by 3 bases, with 8 bases left in between. The CDR3 sequence is 14 residues long. Germline V gene lookup returns CDR1 SGHKS and CDR2 YYEKEE (reference sequence). CDR3 in DNA: TGTGCCAGCAGCTTGAAGGGGGACAATCAGCCCCAGCATTTT. Translating it yields CASSLKGDNQPQHF.

This chain joins TRBV5-1 and TRBJ1-4, with D perhaps matching TRBD1 (5 bases). Germline V CDR1 and CDR2: SGHRS, YFSETQ. The ends were cut back, 4 bases at V and 2 bases at J, with 15 bases in the middle. The CDR3 length is 16 residues. The CDR3 coding sequence is TGCGCCAGCAGCGGTGGGACCAAGGGGACTAATGAAAAACTGTTTTTT. Translating gives CASSGGTKGTNEKLFF.

V gene TRBV4-2 combines with J gene TRBJ2-2; weak D call: TRBD2 (5 bases). V was trimmed by 1 base and J by 6 bases, leaving 9 bases between them. The CDR3 sequence is 14 residues long. Per germline, CDR1 LGHNA and CDR2 YNFKEQ. CDR3 loop: CASSQGERPGELFF. CDR3 coding DNA: TGTGCCAGCAGCCAAGGGGAGCGCCCCGGGGAGCTGTTTTTT.

This clone was recorded only once. This chain joins TRBV12-5 and TRBJ2-5; tentatively, D is TRBD1 (6 bases). V was shortened by 6 bases and J by 3 bases, with 23 bases between the two germline ends. The V gene's germline CDR1 is LGHNT and CDR2 FRNRAP. This CDR3 is built from 17 residues. CDR3 DNA sequence: TGTGCTAGTGGCCCGGGGTCCCACAGGGTAAAGGAAGAGACCCAGTACTTC. It yields the protein CASGPGSHRVKEETQYF.

V gene TRBV6-4 combines with J gene TRBJ2-3; 11 nucleotides align to TRBD2. J lost 0 bases, V lost 4 bases, and 3 bases had no gene match. This CDR3 is built from 16 residues. Per germline, CDR1 MRHNA and CDR2 SNTAGT. CDR3 loop: CASSALAGASTDTQYF. CDR3 coding DNA: TGTGCCAGCAGTGCACTAGCGGGGGCTAGCACAGATACGCAGTATTTT.

The CDR3 is CASSWGGGNTIYF. The DNA of the CDR3 is TGTGCCAGCAGCTGGGGAGGAGGAAACACCATATATTTT. The chain recombines TRBV13 with TRBJ1-3; unclear D gene. This CDR3 has 13 amino acids. Looked up from germline, CDR1 is PRHDT and CDR2 is FYEKMQ (reference sequence). The germline V and J ends were trimmed by 4 bases and 4 bases, with 8 bases remaining between them.

The genes are TRBV6-5 and TRBJ2-7; D not certain. Germline assignment: CDR1 MNHEY and CDR2 SVGAGI. This CDR3 comprises 13 residues. V shed 6 bases and J shed 2 bases, with 11 bases lying between them. CDR3 bases: TGTGCCAGCAGGCAGGTAGGAACCTACGAGCAGTACTTC. Translating gives CASRQVGTYEQYF.